The 2 T cell receptor beta chains reported below all come from one sample, sequenced in a study of T-cell reconstitution after alpha-beta-depleted transplantation in children. Preparation of the TCRbeta library used unique molecular identifiers. TCRdb re-analysed the PCR reads in MiXCR, keeping a single row per CDR3 protein. This sample has about 600,000 distinct CDR3 sequences; roughly 23% occur once, and the top ten carry less than 15%. Specimen: PBMCs, mostly from graft donor cells, collected 360 days after TCRalphabeta/CD19-depleted stem cell transplant. Source of these receptors: a boy younger than two who had a stem cell transplant for acute myeloid leukemia, so the T cells may come from the graft donor.

This clonotype appeared many times. The chain has TRBV3-1 and TRBJ2-5; the match to TRBD1 covers 9 bases. The CDR3 has 16 amino acids. Trimming cost V 3 bases and J 2 bases; bases outside gene matches: 7. Germline CDR1 LGHDT, CDR2 YNNKEL (reference sequence). The CDR3 region is CASSHRLGTGQETQYF. DNA for the CDR3: TGTGCCAGCAGCCATCGTCTTGGGACAGGGCAAGAGACCCAGTACTTC.

This clonotype came up a few times. V usage is TRBV6-5 and J usage is TRBJ2-7; a possible D gene is TRBD2 (5 bases). V was clipped by 0 bases and J by 5 bases, with 11 bases between them. The germline CDR1 and CDR2 sequences are MNHEY and SVGAGI. CDR3 size: 14 residues. CDR3 DNA: TGTGCCAGCAGTTACTCAGAGGGTCCCCACGAGCAGTACGTC. It codes for CASSYSEGPHEQYV.